The subject of this entry is one T cell receptor (beta chain). The data are from a study of T cell changes during pregnancy in multiple sclerosis. V lost 4 bases to trimming and J lost 6 bases, with 20 bases between them. This CDR3 spans 15 amino acids. CDR1 and CDR2 from the germline V gene are SGHRS and YFSETQ. This table comes from immunoSEQ multiplex PCR, and its TCRdb copy is limited to in-frame clones, with some not included. The data contain about 64,000 clones, around 90% of them singletons. This TCR came from a female donor in good health, enrolled as a control in a pregnancy study. V usage is TRBV5-1 and J usage is TRBJ2-7; D possibly corresponds to TRBD2 (5 bases). The sample here was peripheral blood, taken in the third trimester of pregnancy. The CDR3 region is CASSLGGSLRGEQYF. In DNA form, the CDR3 reads TGCGCCAGCAGCCTGGGCGGATCTCTTCGGGGCGAGCAGTACTTC.